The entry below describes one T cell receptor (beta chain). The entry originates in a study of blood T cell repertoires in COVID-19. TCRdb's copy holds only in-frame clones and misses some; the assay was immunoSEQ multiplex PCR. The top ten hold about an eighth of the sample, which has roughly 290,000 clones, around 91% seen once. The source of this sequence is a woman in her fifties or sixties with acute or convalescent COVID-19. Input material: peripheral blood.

CDR3 in amino acids: CASSSYRGPISYEQYF. CDR3 nucleotides: TGTGCCAGCAGTTCATACAGGGGACCGATTTCCTACGAGCAGTACTTC. J is TRBJ2-7 and V is TRBV6-5, with TRBD1 matching over 7 bases. The ends lost 4 bases at V and 1 base at J; junction bases unmatched: 10. The CDR3 runs to 16 residues. Per the germline V gene, CDR1 is MNHEY and CDR2 is SVGAGI.